Presented here are 21 T cell receptor beta chains from one specimen sequenced in a study of cytotoxic CD8 clonotypes in ibrutinib-treated CLL. Method: immunoSEQ multiplex PCR; TCRdb's copy keeps in-frame clones and lacks some. The sample carries 130,000 or so clones, roughly 80% recorded once. The sample was PBMCs, taken after 12 months of ibrutinib treatment. The receptors here all came from a human donor with chronic lymphocytic leukemia.

This clone was picked up a small number of times. Since a much larger clone is just one base distant, this may be a read error. The chain employs TRBV28 and TRBJ1-5; D gene unclear. The V and J ends lost 3 bases and 0 bases respectively, with 3 bases between them. CDR1 is MDHEN, CDR2 SYDVKM, per germline. The length of the CDR3 is 13 residues. CDR3 sequence reads: CASSFRSNQPQHF. CDR3 in DNA: TGTGCCAGCAGTTTTCGTAGCAATCAGCCCCAGCATTTT. The full variable domain, its missing parts supplied by reference TRBV28 and TRBJ1-5, is DVKVTQSSRYLVKRTGEKVFLECVQDMDHENMFWYRQDPGLGLRLIYFSYDVKMKEKGDIPEGYSVSREKKERFSLILESASTNQTSMYLCASSFRSNQPQHFGDGTRLSIL.

In DNA form, the CDR3 reads TGTGCCAGCAGCTTAGGCGGACAGGCTAACTATGGCTACACCTTC. Translating gives CASSLGGQANYGYTF. This chain joins TRBV5-6 and TRBJ1-2, with 7 nucleotides matching TRBD1. Germline V lookup: CDR1 SGHDT, CDR2 YYEEEE. The J segment lost 0 bases and the V segment lost 2 bases, leaving 4 bases of the junction unmatched. The CDR3 covers 15 residues.

V usage is TRBV28 and J usage is TRBJ2-7; tentative D call: TRBD1 (6 bases). CDR1 and CDR2 from the germline V gene are MDHEN and SYDVKM. V was trimmed by 5 bases and J by 2 bases, leaving 19 bases between them. The CDR3 has 16 amino acids. Here the CDR3 reads CASSRTPGTRTYEQYF. The CDR3 DNA sequence: TGTGCCAGCAGTCGCACTCCCGGGACAAGGACCTACGAGCAGTACTTC.

This chain connects TRBV19 to TRBJ1-1; possible D gene TRBD1, 6 bases. V lost 5 bases and J lost 5, with 21 bases in between. Germline-derived CDR1 and CDR2 are LNHDA and SQIVND (reference sequence). The length of the CDR3 is 16 residues. The CDR3 sequence: CASSSDRGFIGTEAFF. The CDR3 nucleotides read TGTGCCAGTAGTTCGGACAGAGGCTTTATCGGTACTGAAGCTTTCTTT.

The rearrangement uses TRBV19 and TRBJ1-3; D is uncertain. This CDR3 spans 15 amino acids. Germline V gene sequence: CDR1 LNHDA, CDR2 SQIVND (reference sequence). Trimming stripped 3 bases from V and 0 bases from J, with 9 bases between. The CDR3 coding sequence is TGTGCCAGTAGTATGGAAAAGAGCTCTGGAAACACCATATATTTT. The encoded protein is CASSMEKSSGNTIYF.

The chain is built from TRBV28 and TRBJ2-3, with D maybe TRBD1 (5 bases). Germline V gene lookup returns CDR1 MDHEN and CDR2 SYDVKM. Trimming pared 6 bases from V and 1 base from J, leaving 8 bases between. This CDR3 spans 13 amino acids. This chain's CDR3 is CASRDIRTDTQYF. The CDR3 DNA follows: TGTGCCAGCAGGGACATCCGCACAGATACGCAGTATTTT.

This clone was detected only a few times. The gene calls are TRBV5-1 and TRBJ1-3; possibly TRBD1 for D (5 bases). The V gene lost 2 bases and the J gene lost 0 bases, with 12 bases spanning the gap. The germline CDR1 and CDR2 sequences are SGHRS and YFSETQ. CDR3 length: 16 amino acids. CDR3 sequence: CASSFQGLSSGNTIYF. For the CDR3, the DNA is TGCGCCAGCAGCTTTCAGGGCCTCAGCTCTGGAAACACCATATATTTT.

CDR3 sequence (DNA): TGTGCCAGCAGCATAACTCTCGGACTAGGGGTTCAGTACTTC. Protein: CASSITLGLGVQYF. The chain has TRBV7-8 and TRBJ2-4; 7 bases match TRBD2. The CDR3 contains 14 residues. V shed 5 bases, J shed 11 bases, and the junction held 12 bases outside the gene matches. Germline assignment: CDR1 SGHVS and CDR2 FQNEAQ.

The J gene is TRBJ2-4, the V gene TRBV27, with 8 positions matching TRBD2. CDR1 MNHEY and CDR2 SMNVEV come from the germline V gene (reference sequence). CDR3 length equals 13 residues. The J segment lost 8 bases and the V segment lost 5 bases, leaving 5 bases of the junction unmatched. The CDR3 reads CASSVAGWYIQYF. The CDR3 coding sequence is TGTGCCAGCAGTGTAGCGGGATGGTACATTCAGTACTTC.

The rearrangement uses TRBV19 and TRBJ2-3; 9 nucleotides align to TRBD1. Germline lookup yields CDR1 LNHDA and CDR2 SQIVND (reference sequence). V dropped 4 bases and J dropped 3; count of bases not matched to a gene: 2. This CDR3 comprises 14 residues. CDR3 in DNA: TGTGCCAGTAGTAACAGGGGGCTTACAGATACGCAGTATTTT. It encodes CASSNRGLTDTQYF.

J is TRBJ1-6 and V is TRBV6-5, with TRBD1 identical over 8 bases. V was clipped by 0 bases and J by 9 bases; unmatched bases: 7. CDR1 is MNHEY and CDR2 is SVGAGI in the germline V gene. The length of the CDR3 is 16 residues. CDR3 coding DNA: TGTGCCAGCAGTTACTCTCGGGACAGGCGGGGTTCACCCCTCCACTTT. Protein sequence: CASSYSRDRRGSPLHF.

The chain has TRBV28 and TRBJ2-7; 7 nucleotides line up with TRBD1. This CDR3 is 14 amino acids long. The J segment lost 3 bases and the V segment lost 5 bases, leaving 7 bases of the junction unmatched. Germline CDR1 and CDR2: MDHEN and SYDVKM. DNA of the CDR3: TGTGCCAGCAGTCTAGGGGCAGGGGGCTACGAGCAGTACTTC. It translates to CASSLGAGGYEQYF.

The DNA for the CDR3 is TGTGCCAGCAGCGCCTACCTCGGCGGGGACACAGATACGCAGTATTTT. This codes for CASSAYLGGDTDTQYF. The rearrangement joins TRBV9 to TRBJ2-3; possible D gene TRBD2, 6 bases. V gave up 3 bases and J gave up 2 bases, with 16 bases separating them. Germline-derived CDR1 and CDR2 are SGDLS and YYNGEE. The CDR3 is 16 residues long.

The rearrangement links TRBV5-6 to TRBJ1-5; D might be TRBD1 (5 bases). This CDR3 has 14 residues. The germline V and J ends were trimmed by 1 base and 14 bases, with 19 bases remaining between them. Germline CDR1 reads SGHDT; CDR2 reads YYEEEE. The chain's CDR3 is CASSLSGSAPPKHF. CDR3 in DNA: TGTGCCAGCAGCTTGTCAGGGTCAGCCCCACCTAAGCATTTT.

In the case of this clone: One end of the junction does not line up with germline, which may come from a read error. The rearrangement uses TRBV7-7 and TRBJ1-1; D gene uncertain. This CDR3 contains 13 residues. Germline lookup yields CDR1 SSHAT and CDR2 FNYEAQ (reference sequence). CDR3 in amino acids: CASSQNMNTEAFF. CDR3 in DNA: TGTGCTAGCAGTCAAAACATGAACACTGAAGCTTTCTTT.

This chain links TRBV19 with TRBJ1-1; D is unresolved. This CDR3 has 14 residues. Germline CDR1 is LNHDA and CDR2 is SQIVND (reference sequence). V was clipped by 1 base and J by 1 base, with 7 bases between them. CDR3: CASSIVTTNTEAFF. In DNA form, the CDR3 reads TGTGCCAGTAGTATAGTTACAACGAACACTGAAGCTTTCTTT.

The chain is built from TRBV4-2 and TRBJ1-1; 7 bases map to TRBD1. Germline loops: CDR1 LGHNA, CDR2 YNFKEQ. The CDR3 totals 14 residues. Losses at the gene ends were 1 base for V and 7 bases for J; bases not matched to a gene: 6. The CDR3 DNA is TGTGCCAGCAGCCAAGCCCCGGGACAGATTGAAGCTTTCTTT. Amino acids: CASSQAPGQIEAFF.

This clone has a count of ten or more. The chain employs TRBV19 and TRBJ1-1; a weak D match, TRBD1 (5 bases). The CDR3 consists of 14 residues. Trimming took 1 base from V and 5 from J, leaving 11 bases between them. Looked up from germline, CDR1 is LNHDA and CDR2 is SQIVND (reference sequence). The CDR3 reads CASSIGAGYTEAFF. DNA of the CDR3: TGTGCCAGTAGTATAGGGGCAGGGTATACTGAAGCTTTCTTT.

This clone was seen only once. DNA of the CDR3: TGTGCCAGCAGCTTCTCCGGGGGCCGGGACACTGAAGCTTTCTTT. Amino acid sequence: CASSFSGGRDTEAFF. This rearrangement joins TRBV9 to TRBJ1-1, with D tentatively TRBD1 (6 bases). The germline V and J ends were trimmed by 4 bases and 3 bases, with 16 bases remaining between them. The CDR3 consists of 15 residues. In germline, CDR1 is SGDLS, CDR2 YYNGEE.

The V call is TRBV28, the J call TRBJ2-1, with a weak D call TRBD1 (5 bases). Germline V lookup: CDR1 MDHEN, CDR2 SYDVKM. This CDR3 comprises 13 residues. V lost 6 bases, J lost 4 bases, and 10 bases lay in between. In nucleotides, the CDR3 is TGTGCCAGCAGAGGCAGGGTATACAATGAGCAGTTCTTC. This gives the protein CASRGRVYNEQFF.

V usage is TRBV2 and J usage is TRBJ2-7, with D tentatively TRBD2 (6 bases). The CDR3 loop spans 15 amino acids. Germline V gene sequence: CDR1 SNHLY, CDR2 FYNNEI. V dropped 3 bases and J dropped 0 bases, with 12 bases sitting between them. The CDR3 coding sequence is TGTGCCAGCAGTGATTTCCGGACTATCTCCTACGAGCAGTACTTC. Amino acid sequence: CASSDFRTISYEQYF.